Listed below are T cell receptor beta chains from one sample, sequenced in a study of graft-versus-host responses after intestinal transplantation. The table came from immunoSEQ multiplex PCR; TCRdb's copy has only in-frame clones and leaves some out. The sample holds roughly 73,000 clones, roughly 84% seen once. No antigen has been assigned to these receptors. The sample was unstimulated CD8+ T cells sorted from spleen or lymph node cells, taken before transplant. These receptors came from a human donor who was the organ donor for an intestinal transplant. CDR3s include the opening cysteine and the closing phenylalanine or tryptophan. Each record gives: J gene, V gene, clone size, D gene, CDR3 protein, CDR3 DNA. A D gene is named only where the DNA matches it firmly. Not every row has a clone size; where given, it reads once, few, many or a size class.

>TRBJ2-7|TRBV11-2|-|-
CASSPAPGNEQYF
TGTGCCAGCAGCCCCGCCCCCGGGAACGAGCAGTACTTC
>TRBJ2-5|TRBV7-6|-|-
CASSFGGGGETQYF
TGTGCCAGCAGCTTCGGAGGAGGGGGAGAGACCCAGTACTTC
>TRBJ1-6|TRBV28|-|-
CASSPFGDYSYNSPLHF
TGTGCCAGCAGCCCCTTCGGAGACTACTCCTATAATTCACCCCTCCACTTT
>TRBJ2-5|TRBV27|-|TRBD1
CASSLYFGTGSGETQYF
TGTGCCAGCAGTTTATATTTCGGGACAGGGTCTGGGGAGACCCAGTACTTC
>TRBJ2-7|TRBV4-1|-|TRBD1
CASSQDPDRAYEQYF
TGCGCCAGCAGCCAAGACCCGGACAGGGCTTACGAGCAGTACTTC
>TRBJ1-6|TRBV28|-|-
CASSLWGGGSPLHF
TGTGCCAGCAGTTTATGGGGGGGTGGTTCACCCCTCCACTTT
>TRBJ1-2|TRBV4-2|-|-
CASSRRPQSYGYTF
TGTGCCAGCAGCCGCAGGCCGCAGAGTTATGGCTACACCTTC
>TRBJ2-7|TRBV11-2|-|-
CASSLESLTYEQYF
TGTGCCAGCAGCTTAGAAAGCCTAACCTACGAGCAGTACTTC
>TRBJ2-7|TRBV19|-|TRBD1
CASSTGTGSLYEQYF
TGTGCCAGTAGTACCGGGACAGGGTCCCTCTACGAGCAGTACTTC
>TRBJ2-4|TRBV11-3|-|-
CASRSVGGRLILAKNIQYF
TGTGCCAGCAGATCCGTCGGGGGGCGGTTGATATTAGCCAAAAACATTCAGTACTTC
>TRBJ1-5|TRBV6-6|-|-
CASSQDTGPGPQHF
TGTGCCAGCAGCCAAGACACCGGCCCCGGGCCCCAGCATTTT
>TRBJ2-7|TRBV27|-|TRBD2
CASSPRGGLSYEQYF
TGTGCCAGCAGTCCCCGGGGGGGCCTCTCGTACGAGCAGTACTTC
>TRBJ2-7|TRBV7-9|once|-
CASSLGGDYEQYF
TGTGCCAGCAGCTTAGGAGGGGACTACGAGCAGTACTTC
>TRBJ2-1|TRBV27|-|-
CASSSGSGPYNEQFF
TGTGCCAGCAGTTCCGGGTCTGGGCCCTACAATGAGCAGTTCTTC
>TRBJ2-7|TRBV29-1|-|TRBD1
CSVVSDRGYEQYF
TGCAGCGTTGTCAGCGACAGGGGTTACGAGCAGTACTTC
>TRBJ2-1|TRBV5-1|-|TRBD2
CASSAELAGDTNEQFF
TGCGCCAGCAGCGCAGAACTAGCGGGGGATACCAATGAGCAGTTCTTC
>TRBJ1-1|TRBV7-9|-|-
CASRPTGHEAFF
TGTGCCAGCAGACCCACAGGGCATGAAGCTTTCTTT
>TRBJ2-2|TRBV15|-|-
CATSARVANTGELFF
TGTGCCACCAGCGCCAGGGTTGCGAACACCGGGGAGCTGTTTTTT
>TRBJ2-2|TRBV29-1|once|-
CSVATPIDTGELFF
TGCAGCGTTGCAACCCCAATAGACACCGGGGAGCTGTTTTTT
>TRBJ1-2|TRBV5-1|-|-
CASSLFVGGYTF
TGCGCCAGCAGCTTGTTTGTAGGTGGCTACACCTTC
>TRBJ2-1|TRBV5-1|-|-
CASSTYSYNEQFF
TGCGCCAGCAGCACCTACTCCTACAATGAGCAGTTCTTC
>TRBJ1-2|TRBV6-5|-|-
CASSYSPSGVNGYTF
TGTGCCAGCAGTTACTCACCCTCGGGGGTCAATGGCTACACCTTC
>TRBJ2-3|TRBV9|-|TRBD2
CASSVLAGGADTQYF
TGTGCCAGCAGCGTGCTAGCGGGGGGGGCAGATACGCAGTATTTT
>TRBJ1-6|TRBV4-1|-|-
CASSQDSTGYNSPLHF
TGCGCCAGCAGCCAAGATTCGACGGGGTATAATTCACCCCTCCACTTT
>TRBJ2-2|TRBV5-4|-|-
CASSLGGTGELFF
TGTGCCAGCAGCTTGGGAGGGACCGGGGAGCTGTTTTTT
>TRBJ2-1|TRBV5-1|-|-
CASSRGNEQFF
TGCGCCAGCAGCAGGGGAAATGAGCAGTTCTTC
>TRBJ1-2|TRBV4-1|-|-
CASSHTVSYGYTF
TGCGCCAGCAGCCACACAGTCTCCTATGGCTACACCTTC
>TRBJ2-5|TRBV7-3|-|-
CASSPGVYQETQYF
TGTGCCAGCAGCCCGGGAGTTTACCAAGAGACCCAGTACTTC